The 5 T cell receptor beta chains below all came from one sample that was sequenced in a study of blood T cells in healthy people across ages (dated by TCRdb to about 2015). The library was made by 5' RACE. Sequencing took place on an Illumina HiSeq 2500. The second PCR ran for roughly 7 to 12 cycles and used a J-beta primer mix along with a sample-barcoded 5' primer. TCRdb redid the processing of the public reads, applying fastp at Q25 and MiXCR, and retained in-frame beta chains. Rows with a matching CDR3 protein are joined into one entry that keeps the most common DNA and genes. The sample has 550,000 to 600,000 distinct CDR3 sequences on record, about 45% of them singletons. The leading ten clones occupy approximately 23% of the sample. Sequenced: blood. These receptors were collected from a man older than 75 in good health.

This clonotype was recorded a few times. J is TRBJ2-1 and V is TRBV7-9, with 10 nucleotides matching TRBD2. The CDR3 loop spans 15 amino acids. Germline V gene sequence: CDR1 SEHNR, CDR2 FQNEAQ (reference sequence). Trimming cost V 5 bases and J 7 bases; bases outside gene matches: 8. DNA for the CDR3: TGTGCCAGCAGCCCCCAGACTAGCGGGTGGAATGAGCAGTTCTTC. Protein product: CASSPQTSGWNEQFF. Full variable domain (rest looked up from reference TRBV7-9 and TRBJ2-1): DTGVSQNPRHKITKRGQNVTFRCDPISEHNRLYWYRQTLGQGPEFLTYFQNEAQLEKSRLLSDRFSAERPKGSFSTLEIQRTEQGDSAMYLCASSPQTSGWNEQFFGPGTRLTVL.

The genes are TRBV7-2 and TRBJ2-3, with 12 positions matching TRBD2. Germline V gives CDR1 SGHTA, CDR2 FQGNSA. CDR3 length: 17 amino acids. The V segment lost 5 bases and the J segment 1 base; nucleotides outside the gene matches: 7. Written as DNA, the CDR3 is TGTGCCAGCAGCGGACTAGCGGGAAGACCACGCACAGATACGCAGTATTTT. As protein: CASSGLAGRPRTDTQYF.

Concerning this clonotype: Its ends do not fully match the called genes, so a read error is possible. The chain joins TRBV28 to TRBJ1-1; 12 bases are a match to TRBD1. The CDR3 covers 14 residues. The germline CDR1 and CDR2 sequences are MDHEN and SYDVKM. The CDR3 sequence: CASRLSGTGGSAFF. The CDR3 nucleotides are TGTGCCAGCAGGTTATCCGGGACAGGGGGCTCAGCTTTCTTT.

V and J are TRBV29-1 and TRBJ1-2; no clear D. There are 16 residues in the CDR3. V lost 0 bases and J 5 bases, leaving 19 bases between the germline ends. Looked up from germline, CDR1 is SQVTM and CDR2 is ANQGSEA. The CDR3 DNA reads TGCAGCGTTGAAGATCTAAGTCAAGTTGGACGATATGGCTACACCTTC. Its translation: CSVEDLSQVGRYGYTF.

On this clonotype itself: Given a much more abundant clone one base away, this may be a read error. This chain uses TRBV6-5 with TRBJ2-7; D ambiguous. CDR1 MNHEY and CDR2 SVGAGI come from the germline V gene. CDR3 size: 14 residues. As DNA, the CDR3 is TGTGCCAGCAGTGACTCTAAAAGTGGGCTCGAGCAGTACTTC. Its protein is CASSDSKSGLEQYF.